This TCR beta chain was found in a study of shared clonotypes between healthy human individuals. The CDR3 has 16 residues. With 3 bases clipped from V and 6 bases from J, the junction kept 11 bases outside the gene matches. Germline V lookup: CDR1 MGHRA, CDR2 YSYEKL. Data came from immunoSEQ multiplex PCR; TCRdb stores just in-frame clones and leaves some out. The repertoire includes hundreds of thousands of clones, about 95% of them detected once, and 0.06% sits in the top ten. This TCR was recovered from a woman in her thirties in good health. Sequences were obtained from naive CD4+ T cells sorted from blood. As to subset: CD45RA+ positively selected. The V call is TRBV4-1, the J call TRBJ2-7; 10 bases fit TRBD1. CDR3 loop: CASSQLWGQGKTEQYF. CDR3 sequence (DNA): TGCGCCAGCAGCCAGCTATGGGGACAGGGGAAGACCGAGCAGTACTTC.